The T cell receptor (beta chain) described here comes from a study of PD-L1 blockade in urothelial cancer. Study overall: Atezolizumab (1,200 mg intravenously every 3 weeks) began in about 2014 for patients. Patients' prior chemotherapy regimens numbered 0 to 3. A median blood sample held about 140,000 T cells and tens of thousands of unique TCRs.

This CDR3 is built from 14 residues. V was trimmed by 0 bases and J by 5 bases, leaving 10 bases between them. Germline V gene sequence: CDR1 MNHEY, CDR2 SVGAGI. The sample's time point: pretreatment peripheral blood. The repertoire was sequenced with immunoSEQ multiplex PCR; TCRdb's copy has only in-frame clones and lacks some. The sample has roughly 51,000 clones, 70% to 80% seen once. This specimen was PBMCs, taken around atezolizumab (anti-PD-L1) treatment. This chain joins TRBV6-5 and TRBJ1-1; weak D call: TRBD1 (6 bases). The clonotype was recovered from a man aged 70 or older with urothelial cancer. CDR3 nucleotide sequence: TGTGCCAGCAGTTACTCGCAGGGGAGTACTGAAGCTTTCTTT. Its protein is CASSYSQGSTEAFF.